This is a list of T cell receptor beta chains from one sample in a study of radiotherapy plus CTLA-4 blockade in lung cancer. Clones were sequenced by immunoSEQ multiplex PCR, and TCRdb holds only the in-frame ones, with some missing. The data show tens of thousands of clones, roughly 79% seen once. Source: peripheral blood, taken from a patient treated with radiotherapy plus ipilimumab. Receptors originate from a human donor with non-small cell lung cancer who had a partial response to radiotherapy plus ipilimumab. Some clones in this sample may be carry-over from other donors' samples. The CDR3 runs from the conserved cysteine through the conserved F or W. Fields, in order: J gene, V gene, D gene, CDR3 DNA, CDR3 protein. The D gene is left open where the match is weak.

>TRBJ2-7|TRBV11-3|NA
TGTGCCAGCAGCTTAGCTGGCCTACAGGAATACGAGCAGTACTTC
CASSLAGLQEYEQYF
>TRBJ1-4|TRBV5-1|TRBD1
TGCGCCAGCAGCTTGGCGGACAGGGGGCGGTCTAATGAAAAACTGTTTTTT
CASSLADRGRSNEKLFF
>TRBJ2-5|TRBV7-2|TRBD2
TGTGCCAGCAGCTTAAGTTCGCCGGGGCGGGAGCAGTACTTC
CASSLSSPGREQYF
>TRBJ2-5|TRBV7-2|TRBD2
TGTGCCAGCAGCTTACGTCCTAGCGGGAGAGGGGGGACCCAGTACTTC
CASSLRPSGRGGTQYF
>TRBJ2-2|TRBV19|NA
TGTGCCAGTAGTATTTCGCGGGGTGGCACCGGGGAGCTGTTTTTT
CASSISRGGTGELFF
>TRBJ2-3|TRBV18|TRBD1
TGTGCCAGCTCACCCGGGACAGGGAAAGGCGGGGATACGCAGTATTTT
CASSPGTGKGGDTQYF
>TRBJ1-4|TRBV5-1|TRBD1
TGCGCCAGCAGCCTGGGACAGGTAGCTTCAACTAATGAAAAACTGTTTTTT
CASSLGQVASTNEKLFF
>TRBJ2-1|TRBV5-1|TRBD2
TGCGCCAGCAGCTTGAGCGGGGGGAAAAACGGGGATGAGCAGTTCTTC
CASSLSGGKNGDEQFF
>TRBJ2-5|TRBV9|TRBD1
TGTGCCAGCAGCGCTACTCGCAGGGGGCGGCAAGAGACCCAGTACTTC
CASSATRRGRQETQYF
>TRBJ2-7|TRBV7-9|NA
TGTGCCAGCAGCTTAGTCGGTGGAAGGGGCGAGCAGTACTTC
CASSLVGGRGEQYF
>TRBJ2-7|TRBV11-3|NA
TGTGCCAGCAGCTTAGCCGGGGACGAGCAGTACTTC
CASSLAGDEQYF
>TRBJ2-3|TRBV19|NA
TGTGCCAGTAGTACAGGGGTTACAGATACGCAGTATTTT
CASSTGVTDTQYF
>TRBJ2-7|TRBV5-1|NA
TGCGCCAGCAGCTTGGAGGCAGCGGTTGCCCACGAGCAGTACTTC
CASSLEAAVAHEQYF
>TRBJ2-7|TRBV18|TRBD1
TGTGCCAGCTCACTCACAGGGGACGCCTACGAGCAGTACTTC
CASSLTGDAYEQYF
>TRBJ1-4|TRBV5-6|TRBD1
TGTGCCAGCAGTCCCGGACAGGTTGAAAAACTGTTTTTT
CASSPGQVEKLFF
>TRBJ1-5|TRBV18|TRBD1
TGTGCCAGCTCGTTGACGGGACAGGGCAATCAGCCCCAGCATTTT
CASSLTGQGNQPQHF
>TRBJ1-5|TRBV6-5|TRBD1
TGTGCCAGCAGTATGGGACAGCCCCGCAATCAGCCCCAGCATTTT
CASSMGQPRNQPQHF
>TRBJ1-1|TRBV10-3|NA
TGTGCCATTAGTGAGTCGGTCCGGGGTTACACTGAAGCTTTCTTT
CAISESVRGYTEAFF
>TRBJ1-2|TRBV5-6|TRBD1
TGTGCCAGCAGCCGGGACAGAGACTTCTATGGCTACACCTTC
CASSRDRDFYGYTF
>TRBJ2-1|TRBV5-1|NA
TGCGCCAGCAGCTTGGATAGCGGATCCTACAATGAGCAGTTCTTC
CASSLDSGSYNEQFF
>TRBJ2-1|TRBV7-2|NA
TGTGCCAGCAGCTTAGGACAGTTCAATGAGCAGTTCTTC
CASSLGQFNEQFF
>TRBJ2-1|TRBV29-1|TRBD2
TGCAGCGTTGAAGGGCTAGCGGTGAGCTCCTACAATGAGCAGTTCTTC
CSVEGLAVSSYNEQFF
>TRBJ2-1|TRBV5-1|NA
TGCGCCAGCACCAAGGGGGGGCAGGGGATTTACAATGAGCAGTTCTTC
CASTKGGQGIYNEQFF
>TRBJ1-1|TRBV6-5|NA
TGTGCCAGCAGTTACTCGAACGGGAACACTGAAGCTTTCTTT
CASSYSNGNTEAFF
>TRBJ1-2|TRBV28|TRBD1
TGTGCCAGCAGCCTGGAGGGGGCGCCCCGTAGGGGCTACACCTTC
CASSLEGAPRRGYTF
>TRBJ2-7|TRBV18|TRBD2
TGTGCCAGCTCACCAGCGGGGGATCGCGTTGGGGAGCAGTACTTC
CASSPAGDRVGEQYF
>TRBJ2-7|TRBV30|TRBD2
TGTGCCTGGAGCCGGACTAGCGGGAGCTACGAGCAGTACTTC
CAWSRTSGSYEQYF
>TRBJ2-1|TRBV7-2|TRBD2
TGTGCCAGCAGCTTAGTGGGAGGGGTTGAGCAGTTCTTC
CASSLVGGVEQFF
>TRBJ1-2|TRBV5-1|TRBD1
TGCGCCAGCAGCCGTGGGACAGGGGGCCGCAGCTATGGCTACACCTTC
CASSRGTGGRSYGYTF
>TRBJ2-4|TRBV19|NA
TGTGCCAGTAGTATCCAGGGCGAAAACATTCAGTACTTC
CASSIQGENIQYF
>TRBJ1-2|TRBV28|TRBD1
TGTGCCAGCAGTTCTCCGGGACAGGGATATGGCTACACCTTC
CASSSPGQGYGYTF
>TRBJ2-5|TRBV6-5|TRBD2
TGTGCCACTGCGGGAGTACGGGGAGAGACCCAGTACTTC
CATAGVRGETQYF
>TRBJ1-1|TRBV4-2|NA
TGTGCCAGCAGCCAACGGGACATAGCGACTGAAGCTTTCTTT
CASSQRDIATEAFF
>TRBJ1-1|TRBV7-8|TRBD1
TGTGCCAGCAGCTTAGAAGCCGGGACAGTTAACACTGAAGCTTTCTTT
CASSLEAGTVNTEAFF
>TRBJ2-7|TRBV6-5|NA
TGTGCCAGCAGTTCCCCCGGCCGGGGCTACGAGCAGTACTTC
CASSSPGRGYEQYF
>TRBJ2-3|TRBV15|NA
TGTGCCACCAGCAGAGTCCGAGGTAATACGCAGTATTTT
CATSRVRGNTQYF